The 9 T cell receptor beta chains below all came from one sample that was sequenced in a study of cytomegalovirus exposure and HLA in healthy donors. It was with 60 Vbeta and 13 Jbeta primers that the PCR ran. Profiled with immunoSEQ multiplex PCR; TCRdb holds only in-frame clones, not every one. The sample has about 120,000 clones, around three quarters seen once; the top ten hold 3.7%. The sequenced material came from PBMCs. All receptors come from a human donor in good health.

This clone was detected only a few times. In DNA, the CDR3 is TGTGCCAGCAGTGATGCAGGGACAGTCCCCTTTGAAGCTTTCTTT. Its protein is CASSDAGTVPFEAFF. The gene calls are TRBV2 and TRBJ1-1; 7 bases agree with TRBD1. The CDR3 runs to 15 residues. The J segment lost 7 bases and the V segment lost 3 bases, leaving 11 bases of the junction unmatched. Germline CDR1 reads SNHLY; CDR2 reads FYNNEI.

V gene TRBV2 combines with J gene TRBJ1-2, with TRBD1 matching over 11 bases. Germline CDR1 reads SNHLY; CDR2 reads FYNNEI. The CDR3 covers 15 residues. V was clipped by 6 bases and J by 1 base; unmatched bases: 4. The CDR3 nucleotides read TGTGCCAGCAGAACCGGGACAGGGGGTAACTATGGCTACACCTTC. The encoded protein is CASRTGTGGNYGYTF.

This chain connects TRBV2 to TRBJ1-4; the D is unclear. Germline-derived CDR1 and CDR2 are SNHLY and FYNNEI. Trimming left V 4 bases short and J 8 bases short, with 17 bases between. The CDR3 loop spans 15 amino acids. The CDR3 loop is CASSGVGKAGEKLFF. CDR3 nucleotides: TGTGCCAGCAGTGGCGTTGGAAAAGCGGGCGAAAAACTGTTTTTT.

V gene TRBV11-2 combines with J gene TRBJ2-7, with D unclear. CDR3 length: 11 residues. Per the germline V gene, CDR1 is SGHAT and CDR2 is FQNNGV. Trimming removed 5 bases at V and 3 bases at J, with 5 bases between. CDR3 nucleotides: TGTGCCAGCAGCGCGAGCTACGAGCAGTACTTC. This translates into CASSASYEQYF.

V gene TRBV5-1 combines with J gene TRBJ1-2; 7 nucleotides match TRBD1. The germline V gene has CDR1 SGHRS and CDR2 YFSETQ. The V segment lost 0 bases and the J segment 3 bases; nucleotides outside the gene matches: 5. This CDR3 comprises 15 residues. The CDR3 DNA reads TGCGCCAGCAGCTTGGCCTACGGGACAGACTATGGCTACACCTTC. It codes for CASSLAYGTDYGYTF.

The gene calls are TRBV9 and TRBJ1-2; 8 bases match TRBD1. CDR3 length: 14 amino acids. The J segment lost 6 bases and the V segment lost 4 bases, leaving 8 bases of the junction unmatched. Germline V gene data show CDR1 as SGDLS and CDR2 as YYNGEE. The CDR3 DNA is TGTGCCAGCAGCTTCAGGCAGGGGGCGGATGGCTACACCTTC. It codes for CASSFRQGADGYTF.

This clone was picked up a small number of times. J is TRBJ2-1 and V is TRBV6-4; 12 nucleotides agree with TRBD2. V trimming: 2 bases; J trimming: 4 bases; junction bases outside the gene matches: 0. The V gene's germline CDR1 is MRHNA and CDR2 SNTAGT. The CDR3 sequence is 15 residues long. The CDR3 loop reads CASSDGTSGYNEQFF. The CDR3, as DNA: TGTGCCAGCAGTGACGGGACTAGCGGGTACAATGAGCAGTTCTTC.

The V and J genes are TRBV7-9 and TRBJ1-3; 7 positions agree with TRBD1. The CDR3 length is 17 residues. The V gene's germline CDR1 is SEHNR and CDR2 FQNEAQ (reference sequence). V shed 6 bases and J 1 base; nucleotides not matched to a gene: 12. CDR3 nucleotides: TGTGCCAGCAGAAGACTGCGAGACAGGGCGTCTGGAAACACCATATATTTT. Translated, it gives CASRRLRDRASGNTIYF.

The J gene is TRBJ2-5, the V gene TRBV7-3; possible D gene TRBD1, 6 bases. The J call is uncertain, as TRBJ2-7 better fits the DNA end. Germline lookup yields CDR1 SGHTA and CDR2 FQGTGA. CDR3 length: 13 residues. The CDR3: CASSFSRDTEQYF. Here the CDR3 DNA reads TGTGCCAGCAGCTTCTCAAGGGACACCGAGCAGTACTTC.